This is a list of T cell receptor beta chains from one sample in a study of identical twins. TCRdb passed the 5' RACE reads through MiXCR, listing each CDR3 protein once. This table holds about 470,000 distinct CDR3 sequences, roughly 26% found once. This same sample was also part of a study on T cells expressing NK-cell markers.

Sequencing input: CD4+ T cells sorted from blood. These receptors all come from a woman in her late teens or twenties in good health. Both conserved end residues are part of each CDR3. A D gene is named only where the DNA matches it firmly. The listing skips clone size in some rows; elsewhere it reads once, few, many or a size class.

j_call clone_size d_call v_call cdr3_nt cdr3_aa
TRBJ2-3 . . TRBV6-1 TGTGCCAGCAGTGACAGGGCCAGGTATACGCAGTATTTT CASSDRARYTQYF
TRBJ2-1 few TRBD2 TRBV4-1 TGCGCCAGCAGCCAAGATGGAGGGACTAGCTTCAGTAATGAGCAGTTCTTC CASSQDGGTSFSNEQFF
TRBJ2-1 . . TRBV6-2/TRBV6-3 TGTGCCAGCAACACGAGGGAAGCCGGAGCGTTCTTC CASNTREAGAFF
TRBJ2-7 . TRBD2 TRBV7-2 TGTGCCAGCAGCTTAGGTACTAGCGGGAACCGACCCTACGAGCAGTACTTC CASSLGTSGNRPYEQYF
TRBJ2-7 . TRBD1 TRBV4-1 TGCGCCAGCAGCCGAGGTGGACAGGTCAGGTCAAGTGAGCAGTACTTC CASSRGGQVRSSEQYF
TRBJ1-6 . . TRBV5-6 TGTGCCAGCAGACCGGACGGTGAATTTAATTCACCCCTCCACTTT CASRPDGEFNSPLHF
TRBJ2-7 . TRBD2 TRBV20-1 TGCAGTGCTACCTTAGCGGGAGAGCCCTACGAGCAGTACTTC CSATLAGEPYEQYF
TRBJ1-2 . . TRBV12-3/TRBV12-4 TGTGCCAGCAGTCCCCTTGGCCTAGGGGGTGGCTACACCTTC CASSPLGLGGGYTF
TRBJ2-3 few TRBD1 TRBV29-1 TGCAGCGTGAACAGGGGGCGGATTCCTACGCAGTATTTT CSVNRGRIPTQYF
TRBJ2-7 few . TRBV10-3 TGTGCCATCAGTGAGTCTCTATTCATAGACATGGATCGGAGGGAGCAGTACTTC CAISESLFIDMDRREQYF
TRBJ2-7 . . TRBV30 TGTGCCTGGAGGAAGGTAGCGGCCCCCTACGAGCAGTACTTC CAWRKVAAPYEQYF
TRBJ1-1 few . TRBV15 TGTGCCGCAAAAACAGGGTATAGCACTGAAGCTTTCTTT CAAKTGYSTEAFF
TRBJ1-2 few TRBD1 TRBV20-1 TGCAGTGCTTCTGGACAGGGGGCAATAGGCTATGGCTACACCTTC CSASGQGAIGYGYTF